This T cell receptor (beta chain) was captured in a study of T cell responses to AZD1222 COVID-19 vaccine. This clone was detected once. V lost 3 bases and J 0 bases, leaving 5 bases between the germline ends. Looked up from germline, CDR1 is LNHDA and CDR2 is SQIVND (reference sequence). CDR3 length equals 13 residues. TCRdb's copy holds only in-frame clones and misses some; the assay was immunoSEQ multiplex PCR. This table has 18,000 or so clones, nearly 90% appearing once. Source: peripheral blood, taken 28 days after the second AZD1222 dose. The chain uses TRBV19 and TRBJ1-1, with D hard to call. The sequence came from an adult who received the AZD1222 COVID-19 vaccine. The CDR3 region has the DNA TGTGCCAGTAGTATGACGATGAACACTGAAGCTTTCTTT. Amino acids: CASSMTMNTEAFF. The full variable domain, rest sourced from reference TRBV19 and TRBJ1-1, is DGGITQSPKYLFRKEGQNVTLSCEQNLNHDAMYWYRQDPGQGLRLIYYSQIVNDFQKGDIAEGYSVSREKKESFPLTVTSAQKNPTAFYLCASSMTMNTEAFFGQGTRLTVV.